A single sample is the source of the 21 T cell receptor beta chains below, sequenced in a study of regulatory T cells in long-lasting Graves disease. As for time point: persistent/refractory GD, antithyroid drugs over 5 years with positive TRAb. Researchers made the TCR library from RNA that was extracted from PBMCs. According to the study, TCR beta libraries were built with iRepertoire HTBI primers and CDR3-region Arm-PCR. TCRdb redid the calling of the multiplex PCR reads with MiXCR, one entry per CDR3 protein. The repertoire holds approximately 500,000 distinct CDR3 sequences, with around a fifth as singletons. Source: peripheral blood mononuclear cells (PBMCs), taken when the disease was refractory, from a patient treated with antithyroid drugs. Source of these receptors: a female donor with Graves disease.

This clonotype showed up just once. One base away lies a much larger clone, so this may be a sequencing read error. The gene calls are TRBV6-4 and TRBJ2-1; 7 positions agree with TRBD1. The DNA matches TRBJ2-5 better at its end, which makes the J call doubtful. This CDR3 is 17 amino acids long. Germline V gene sequence: CDR1 MRHNA, CDR2 SNTAGT. The CDR3 bases are TGTGCCACCAGTTACGGTCCGGGGCAGGGGGAACAAGAGACCCAGTACTTC. Amino acids: CATSYGPGQGEQETQYF.

This clonotype occurred a few times. The chain recombines TRBV10-3 with TRBJ1-3, with D hard to call. The CDR3 covers 14 residues. CDR1 is ENHRY and CDR2 is SYGVKD in the germline V gene. With 6 bases removed from V and 8 bases from J, the gap between germline ends came to 17 bases. In nucleotides, the CDR3 is TGTGCCATCAGCCGAGGCCAAGCGGGTGACACCATATATTTT. It codes for CAISRGQAGDTIYF.

Ten or more counts support this clonotype. This sequence joins TRBV29-1 and TRBJ2-5, with D hard to call. CDR1 and CDR2 from the germline V gene are SQVTM and ANQGSEA. The CDR3 spans 12 residues. The ends were cut back, 2 bases at V and 5 bases at J, with 9 bases in the middle. CDR3 region: CSVEPVGETQYF. In DNA, the CDR3 is TGCAGCGTTGAACCGGTGGGGGAGACCCAGTACTTC.

This clonotype was observed many times. At one boundary the junction diverges from the germline segment, which might be a read error. CDR3 residues: CASSLGQPNTGELFF. The DNA of the CDR3 is TGTGCTAGCAGCCTCGGACAGCCGAACACCGGGGAGCTGTTTTTT. The rearrangement uses TRBV7-7 and TRBJ2-2; tentatively, D is TRBD1 (6 bases). CDR1 and CDR2 from the germline V gene are SSHAT and FNYEAQ (reference sequence). This CDR3 comprises 15 residues.

This clonotype was observed at least ten times. The chain has TRBV28 and TRBJ2-5; D unclear. The CDR3 has 14 amino acids. V lost 5 bases to trimming and J lost 2 bases, with 12 bases between them. Germline loops: CDR1 MDHEN, CDR2 SYDVKM. DNA for the CDR3: TGTGCCAGCAGTCCCTCCTGGGTTCAAGAGACCCAGTACTTC. It codes for CASSPSWVQETQYF.

This clonotype was seen a handful of times. The V gene is TRBV7-6, the J gene TRBJ2-2; 11 bases map to TRBD2. The CDR3 has 16 residues. Germline lookup yields CDR1 SGHVS and CDR2 FNYEAQ. V dropped 7 bases and J dropped 0; count of bases not matched to a gene: 4. The CDR3 reads CASTLAGGSNTGELFF. The CDR3 DNA sequence: TGTGCCAGCACATTAGCGGGAGGGTCGAACACCGGGGAGCTGTTTTTT.

This clonotype was found many times. This rearrangement joins TRBV2 to TRBJ2-2; D not certain. Germline V gene sequence: CDR1 SNHLY, CDR2 FYNNEI. Trimming stripped 4 bases from V and 8 bases from J, with 8 bases between. This CDR3 is built from 12 residues. CDR3 sequence: CASSVAGGELFF. CDR3 sequence (DNA): TGTGCCAGCAGTGTGGCCGGGGGGGAGCTGTTTTTT.

This clonotype was observed at least ten times. CDR3 region: CASSVGMGGGGGETQYF. The CDR3 DNA reads as TGTGCCAGCAGTGTGGGCATGGGGGGCGGAGGGGGAGAGACCCAGTACTTC. The chain has TRBV6-1 and TRBJ2-5; either TRBD1 or TRBD2 may supply D (6 bases each). CDR1 is MNHNS and CDR2 is SASEGT in the germline V gene. V gave up 4 bases and J gave up 4 bases, with 22 bases separating them. The CDR3 runs to 17 residues.

This clonotype came up many times. The rearrangement links TRBV28 to TRBJ2-2; D is unclear. Trimming took 6 bases from V and 5 from J, leaving 7 bases between them. CDR3 length: 12 amino acids. Germline CDR1 reads MDHEN; CDR2 reads SYDVKM. CDR3 sequence reads: CASSFLTGELFF. CDR3 sequence (DNA): TGTGCCAGCAGCTTTCTTACCGGGGAGCTGTTTTTT.

This clonotype showed up many times. The V and J genes are TRBV29-1 and TRBJ1-2; weak D call: TRBD1 (5 bases). The V end was cut by 4 bases, the J end by 3 bases, with 12 bases between. This CDR3 spans 13 amino acids. The V gene's germline CDR1 is SQVTM and CDR2 ANQGSEA. DNA for the CDR3: TGCAGCGTTGGGCAGGGTTTGGACTATGGCTACACCTTC. This sequence encodes CSVGQGLDYGYTF. The full variable domain, its missing parts supplied by reference TRBV29-1 and TRBJ1-2, is SAVISQKPSRDICQRGTSLTIQCQVDSQVTMMFWYRQQPGQSLTLIATANQGSEATYESGFVIDKFPISRPNLTFSTLTVSNMSPEDSSIYLCSVGQGLDYGYTFGSGTRLTVV.

This clonotype came up many times. The gene calls are TRBV7-9 and TRBJ1-2; tentative D call: TRBD1 (5 bases). The CDR3 has 13 amino acids. The V end was cut by 5 bases, the J end by 0 bases, with 7 bases between. CDR1 is SEHNR, CDR2 FQNEAQ, per germline (reference sequence). The CDR3 region has the DNA TGTGCCAGCAGCCCACAGGCTAACTATGGCTACACCTTC. Its translation is CASSPQANYGYTF.

With respect to this clonotype: The junction departs from the called germline gene at one end, perhaps through a read error. The rearrangement uses TRBV10-3 and TRBJ1-5, with D unresolved. CDR1 is ENHRY, CDR2 SYGVKD, per germline. CDR3 length equals 14 residues. DNA of the CDR3: TGTGCCACCTCGGCACCCGATTTAAATCAGCTCCAGCATTTT. Its translation: CATSAPDLNQLQHF.

At least ten counts were recorded for this clonotype. J is TRBJ1-1 and V is TRBV28; tentative D call: TRBD1 (6 bases). V lost 8 bases and J 5 bases, leaving 12 bases between the germline ends. The CDR3 has 12 residues. Germline V gene lookup returns CDR1 MDHEN and CDR2 SYDVKM. In nucleotides, the CDR3 is TGTGCCAGCCCTGGGGGCAGGACTGAAGCTTTCTTT. This encodes CASPGGRTEAFF.

The chain has TRBV27 and TRBJ1-1; D gene ambiguous. Germline assignment: CDR1 MNHEY and CDR2 SMNVEV (reference sequence). Deletions cut 3 bases from V and 11 bases from J, with 10 bases between. The CDR3 consists of 11 residues. In DNA form, the CDR3 reads TGTGCCAGCAGTTTTGGGGATACGGCTTTCTTT. It encodes CASSFGDTAFF.

The gene calls are TRBV10-3 and TRBJ1-1; D is unresolved. Germline V gives CDR1 ENHRY, CDR2 SYGVKD. V was trimmed by 5 bases and J by 2 bases, leaving 9 bases between them. There are 13 residues in the CDR3. DNA of the CDR3: TGTGCCATCAGTCTCTCGGGAAACACTGAAGCTTTCTTT. Its protein is CAISLSGNTEAFF.

This clonotype was counted between two and nine times. The rearrangement uses TRBV10-3 and TRBJ2-2, with a possible D match to TRBD2 (6 bases). The CDR3 has 16 amino acids. The V end lost 0 bases, the J end lost 6 bases, and 14 bases lay between the germline ends. The germline gives CDR1 ENHRY, CDR2 SYGVKD. CDR3 sequence: CAISESTGESPGELFF. The CDR3 nucleotides read TGTGCCATCAGTGAGTCGACGGGAGAGTCCCCCGGGGAGCTGTTTTTT.

This clonotype has ten or more counts. The rearrangement links TRBV27 to TRBJ2-5, with D perhaps TRBD2 (5 bases). The CDR3 length is 16 residues. V gave up 7 bases and J gave up 0 bases, with 18 bases separating them. Germline V gene data show CDR1 as MNHEY and CDR2 as SMNVEV (reference sequence). The CDR3 loop is CASTGTVGSNQETQYF. The CDR3 region has the DNA TGTGCCAGCACAGGCACGGTGGGGAGCAACCAAGAGACCCAGTACTTC.

The CDR3 spells CASGDSISYEQYF. CDR3 bases: TGTGCCAGCGGCGACAGCATATCCTACGAGCAGTACTTC. The rearrangement joins TRBV2 to TRBJ2-7, with D tentatively TRBD1 (5 bases). Trimming shortened V by 8 bases and J by 1 base, and 12 bases separated the two germline ends. CDR1 is SNHLY, CDR2 FYNNEI, per germline. This CDR3 has 13 amino acids.

The table lists this clonotype with many counts. The rearrangement links TRBV19 to TRBJ1-4; weak D call: TRBD1 (5 bases). The CDR3 sequence is 15 residues long. Germline V lookup: CDR1 LNHDA, CDR2 SQIVND (reference sequence). V shed 5 bases and J shed 0 bases, with 10 bases lying between them. In DNA, the CDR3 is TGTGCCAGTAGTGGGGCTTCTGCAACTAATGAAAAACTGTTTTTT. Protein sequence: CASSGASATNEKLFF.

The chain has TRBV20-1 and TRBJ1-1; no clear D. Trimming shortened V by 6 bases and J by 0 bases, and 11 bases separated the two germline ends. CDR1 and CDR2 from the germline V gene are DFQATT and SNEGSKA (reference sequence). This CDR3 has 13 residues. The CDR3 loop is CSAQQNLNTEAFF. The CDR3 region has the DNA TGCAGTGCACAACAGAACTTGAACACTGAAGCTTTCTTT.

In this sample, this clonotype turned up a few times. The chain is built from TRBV12-3 or TRBV12-4 and TRBJ1-3; D unresolved. This CDR3 has 15 residues. V was shortened by 4 bases and J by 0 bases, with 10 bases between the two germline ends. In DNA, the CDR3 is TGTGCCAGCAGTTCCCAGTTTCTCTCTGGAAACACCATATATTTT. Translation: CASSSQFLSGNTIYF.